This TCR beta chain was sequenced in a study of blood T cell repertoires in COVID-19. Study-level background: PBMCs, B-cell-depleted T cells, or T cells were the source of the cDNA or gDNA that made up the material.

In the authors' workflow: Amplification with reference gene primers provided the estimates of nucleated cell counts. Here immunoSEQ multiplex PCR was the method, and the copy in TCRdb shows in-frame clones only, minus some. The D gene and trimming were derived from the DNA, and the V and J assignments and clone size from that table. The sample yields under 250,000 clones, around four fifths seen once. This CDR3 comprises 15 residues. Trimming removed 5 bases from V and 8 bases from J, with 18 bases in between. CDR1 and CDR2 (germline): SGHVS, FNYEAQ. No more than 2 weeks before study entry, exposed participants had met a case of COVID-19.

The source material was PBMCs or T cells enriched from blood (not recorded which). The rearrangement uses TRBV7-6 and TRBJ1-4; D remains unclear. The TCR sequence derives from a woman aged 40 to 50 who had been exposed to COVID-19. CDR3 DNA sequence: TGTGCCAGCAGCCTGATTGGAGGGTCTGGCGAAAAACTGTTTTTT. Amino acids: CASSLIGGSGEKLFF.